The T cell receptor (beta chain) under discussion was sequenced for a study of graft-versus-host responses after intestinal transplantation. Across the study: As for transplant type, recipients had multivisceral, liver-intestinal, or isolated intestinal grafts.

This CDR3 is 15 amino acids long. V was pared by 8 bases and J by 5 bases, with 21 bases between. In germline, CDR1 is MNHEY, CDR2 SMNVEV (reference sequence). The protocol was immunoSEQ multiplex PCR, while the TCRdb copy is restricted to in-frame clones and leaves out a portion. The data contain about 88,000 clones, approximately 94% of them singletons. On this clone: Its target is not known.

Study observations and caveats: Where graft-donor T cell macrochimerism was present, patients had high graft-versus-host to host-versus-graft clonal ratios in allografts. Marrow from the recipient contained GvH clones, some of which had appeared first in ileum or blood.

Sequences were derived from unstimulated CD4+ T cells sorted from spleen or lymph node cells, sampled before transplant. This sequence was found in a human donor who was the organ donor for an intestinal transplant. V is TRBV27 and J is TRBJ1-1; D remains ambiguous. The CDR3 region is CASHEAQPVGTEAFF. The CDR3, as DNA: TGTGCCAGCCATGAAGCCCAACCGGTGGGGACTGAAGCTTTCTTT.